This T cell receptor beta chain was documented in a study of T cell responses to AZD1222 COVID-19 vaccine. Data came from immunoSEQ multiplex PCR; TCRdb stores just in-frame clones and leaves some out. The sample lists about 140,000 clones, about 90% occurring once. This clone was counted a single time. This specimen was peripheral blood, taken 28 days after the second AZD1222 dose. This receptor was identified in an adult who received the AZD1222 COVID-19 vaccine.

This chain's CDR3 is CASKNQGAAGELFF. The CDR3 DNA sequence: TGTGCCAGTAAAAACCAGGGGGCTGCCGGGGAGCTGTTTTTT. The chain has TRBV19 and TRBJ2-2; 8 nucleotides line up with TRBD1. The germline V gene encodes CDR1 LNHDA and CDR2 SQIVND (reference sequence). Unmatched junction bases numbered 7, after V lost 7 bases and J lost 6 bases. This CDR3 spans 14 amino acids.